The entry below describes one T cell receptor beta chain. Its specificity is unknown. This sample includes further DNA sequences coding for the same CDR3. V was clipped by 3 bases and J by 0 bases, with 6 bases between them. The CDR3 runs to 15 residues. Germline values: CDR1 MDHEN, CDR2 SYDVKM. The table came from immunoSEQ multiplex PCR; TCRdb's copy has only in-frame clones and leaves some out. The sample lists 2,500,000 or so clones, 93% seen once, with 0.36% in the top ten. This sample was included in a study of shared clonotypes between healthy human individuals. Findings of the study overall: For naive CD4 cells, around 5.1% of clonotypes were shared across a handful of donors. Generation probabilities of non-shared clonotypes were lower (relative to those shared by all four donors).

The study drew its donors from healthy HIV-negative adults without recent acute infections or vaccinations. A split of CD4+ cells into CD45RA+ naive and CD45RA-negative memory subsets was performed. V and J are TRBV28 and TRBJ2-6; D is possibly TRBD2 (6 bases). This receptor was taken from a man between 18 and 29 years old in good health. Some clones in this sample may be carry-over from other donors' samples. The sequencing sample was made of naive CD4+ T cells from PBMCs. Subset defined: CD45RA+ positively selected. The chain's CDR3 is CASSFGSSGANVLTF. CDR3 in DNA: TGTGCCAGCAGTTTCGGGAGCTCTGGGGCCAACGTCCTGACTTTC.